This TCR beta chain emerged from a study of cytomegalovirus exposure and HLA in healthy donors. It was the approximately 130-subject validation cohort, separate from the approximately 680-subject first cohort, to which the donors belonged. Study observations and caveats: Both high specificity and high sensitivity reportedly marked the classifier's diagnosis of cytomegalovirus status. In vitro testing confirmed a few CMV-associated chains as specific for CMV antigens. Associated with cytomegalovirus, according to the listing, were 150 to 200 TCR beta chains.

CDR1 and CDR2 from the germline V gene are LNHDA and SQIVND (reference sequence). Trimming removed 3 bases at V and 2 bases at J, with 11 bases between. This CDR3 region has 14 residues. Worth noting for this clone: Its antigen is still unknown.

TCRdb keeps only in-frame clones here, not all; method: immunoSEQ multiplex PCR. The sample gives around 49,000 clones, approximately 95% of which show up once; around 8% is in the top ten. The TCR originated in a woman between 18 and 29 years old in good health and CMV-seropositive. The chain links TRBV19 to TRBJ2-7; D perhaps matches TRBD2 (6 bases). The specimen was PBMCs. The CDR3 loop reads CASSIGSIPYEQYF. The CDR3 bases are TGTGCCAGTAGTATCGGGAGCATTCCCTACGAGCAGTACTTC.